What follows are 6 T cell receptor beta chains derived from one specimen sequenced in a study of T-cell reconstitution after alpha-beta-depleted transplantation in children. Unique molecular identifiers were used to barcode this TCRbeta library. TCRdb reprocessed the PCR reads with MiXCR, giving one entry per CDR3 protein. The repertoire holds roughly 120,000 distinct CDR3 sequences, with 10% as singletons. The source material was PBMCs, sampled before TCRalphabeta/CD19-depleted stem cell transplant. The receptor source for this set is a boy between 2 and 10 years old with acute lymphoblastic leukemia, due to receive a stem cell transplant.

At least ten counts were recorded for this clonotype. The chain recombines TRBV12-3 or TRBV12-4 with TRBJ2-2, with 13 bases aligning to TRBD2. The V segment lost 3 bases and the J segment 6 bases; nucleotides outside the gene matches: 4. This CDR3 contains 16 residues. This chain's CDR3 is CASSFGLAGDPGELFF. CDR3 in DNA: TGTGCCAGCAGTTTCGGACTAGCGGGAGATCCCGGGGAGCTGTTTTTT.

This clonotype showed up just a few times. This rearrangement joins TRBV20-1 to TRBJ1-5; 11 bases fit TRBD1. In germline, CDR1 is DFQATT, CDR2 SNEGSKA (reference sequence). The CDR3 runs 16 residues. Trimming cost V 6 bases and J 1 base; bases outside gene matches: 8. CDR3 sequence reads: CSAEDRGRLSNQPQHF. CDR3 DNA sequence: TGCAGTGCCGAGGACAGGGGGCGATTAAGCAATCAGCCCCAGCATTTT.

V gene TRBV10-3 combines with J gene TRBJ2-5; tentative D call: TRBD1 (5 bases). The CDR3 is made up of 12 amino acids. Germline CDR1 is ENHRY and CDR2 is SYGVKD. Trimming removed 6 bases from V and 6 bases from J, with 11 bases in between. The CDR3 spells CAIRGREQTQYF. The DNA of the CDR3 is TGTGCCATCAGAGGCAGGGAACAGACCCAGTACTTC.

The table lists this clonotype with a few counts. J is TRBJ1-1 and V is TRBV12-3 or TRBV12-4; D gene ambiguous. Trimming removed 4 bases from V and 3 bases from J, with 15 bases in between. This CDR3 is built from 15 residues. CDR3 amino acids: CASSSDAAEDTEAFF. The CDR3, as DNA: TGTGCCAGCAGTTCAGACGCAGCTGAAGACACTGAAGCTTTCTTT.

The chain couples TRBV10-3 to TRBJ1-2; D unresolved. This CDR3 has 14 residues. The germline gives CDR1 ENHRY, CDR2 SYGVKD. With 0 bases removed from V and 4 bases from J, the gap between germline ends came to 9 bases. The CDR3 bases are TGTGCCATCAGTGAGTCGCTGGTGGCCTATGGCTACACCTTC. This encodes CAISESLVAYGYTF.

The rearrangement uses TRBV5-1 and TRBJ2-5; TRBD2 matches 9 bases. In germline, CDR1 is SGHRS, CDR2 YFSETQ. The length of the CDR3 is 15 residues. V trimming: 7 bases; J trimming: 2 bases; junction bases outside the gene matches: 9. CDR3 in amino acids: CASHPGTSLQETQYF. DNA of the CDR3: TGCGCCAGCCACCCCGGGACTAGCCTTCAAGAGACCCAGTACTTC.